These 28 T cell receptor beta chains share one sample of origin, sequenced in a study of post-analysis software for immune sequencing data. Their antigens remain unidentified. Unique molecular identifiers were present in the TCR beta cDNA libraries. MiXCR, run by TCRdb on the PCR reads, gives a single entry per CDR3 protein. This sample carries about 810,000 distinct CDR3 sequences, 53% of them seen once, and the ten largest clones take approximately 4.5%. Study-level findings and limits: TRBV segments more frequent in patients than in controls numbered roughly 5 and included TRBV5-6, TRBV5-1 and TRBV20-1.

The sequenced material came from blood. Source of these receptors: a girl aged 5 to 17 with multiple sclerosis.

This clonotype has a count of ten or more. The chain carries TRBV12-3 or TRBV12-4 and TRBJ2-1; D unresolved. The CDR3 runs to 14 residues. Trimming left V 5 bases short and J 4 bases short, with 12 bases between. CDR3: CASSRTGRYNEQFF. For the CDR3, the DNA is TGTGCCAGCAGTAGGACCGGCCGTTACAATGAGCAGTTCTTC.

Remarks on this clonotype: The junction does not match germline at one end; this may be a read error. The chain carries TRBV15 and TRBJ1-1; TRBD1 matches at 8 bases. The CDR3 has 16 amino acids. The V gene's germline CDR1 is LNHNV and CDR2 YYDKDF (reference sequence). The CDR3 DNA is TGTGCCACCAGCGGAGGACAGGGCCTTAGGGGCACTGAAGCCTTCTTT. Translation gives CATSGGQGLRGTEAFF.

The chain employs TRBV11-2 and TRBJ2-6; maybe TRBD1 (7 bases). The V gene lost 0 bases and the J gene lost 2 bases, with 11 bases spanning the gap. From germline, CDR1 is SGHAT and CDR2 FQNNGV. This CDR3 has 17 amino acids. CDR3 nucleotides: TGTGCCAGCAGCTTAGATATCAGGGGGGCTGGGGCCAACGTCCTGACTTTC. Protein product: CASSLDIRGAGANVLTF.

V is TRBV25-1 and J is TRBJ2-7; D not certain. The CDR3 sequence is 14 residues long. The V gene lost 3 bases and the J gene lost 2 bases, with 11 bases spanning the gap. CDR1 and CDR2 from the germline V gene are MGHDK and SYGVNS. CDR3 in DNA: TGTGCCAGCAGTGACCGAGGCAAGACCTACGAGCAGTACTTC. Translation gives CASSDRGKTYEQYF.

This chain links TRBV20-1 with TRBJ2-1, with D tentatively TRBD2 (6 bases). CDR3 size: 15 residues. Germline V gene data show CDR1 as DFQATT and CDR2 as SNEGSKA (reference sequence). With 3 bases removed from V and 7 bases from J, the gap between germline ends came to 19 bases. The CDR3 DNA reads TGCAGTGCTAGCTCAGGACGTAGCGGTGTAAATGAGCAGTTCTTC. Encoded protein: CSASSGRSGVNEQFF.

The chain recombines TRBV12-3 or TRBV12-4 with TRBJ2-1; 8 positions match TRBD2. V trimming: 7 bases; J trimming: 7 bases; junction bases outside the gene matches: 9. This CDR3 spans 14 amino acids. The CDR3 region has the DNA TGTGCCAGCAACAGAGCGGGAGTTTTTAATGAGCAGTTCTTC. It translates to CASNRAGVFNEQFF.

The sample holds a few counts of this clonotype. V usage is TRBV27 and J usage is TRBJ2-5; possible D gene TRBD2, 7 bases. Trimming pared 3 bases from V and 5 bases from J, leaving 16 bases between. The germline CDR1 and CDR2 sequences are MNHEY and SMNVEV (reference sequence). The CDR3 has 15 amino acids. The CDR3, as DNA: TGTGCCAGCAGTTTGAGGGGGGGCTTGGGGGAGACCCAGTACTTC. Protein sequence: CASSLRGGLGETQYF.

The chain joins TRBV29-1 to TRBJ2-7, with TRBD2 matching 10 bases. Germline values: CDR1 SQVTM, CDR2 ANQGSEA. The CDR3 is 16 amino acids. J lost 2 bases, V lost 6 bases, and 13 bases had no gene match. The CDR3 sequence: CSVTSGLAFAAYEQYF. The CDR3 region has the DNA TGCAGCGTCACCTCGGGACTAGCGTTCGCGGCCTACGAGCAGTACTTC.

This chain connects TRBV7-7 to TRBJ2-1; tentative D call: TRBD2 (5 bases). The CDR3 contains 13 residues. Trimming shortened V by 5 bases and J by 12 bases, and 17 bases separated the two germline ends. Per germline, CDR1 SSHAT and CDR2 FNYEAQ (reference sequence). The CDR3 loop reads CASSPHEAGLQFF. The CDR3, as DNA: TGTGCCAGCAGCCCTCACGAGGCGGGTCTGCAGTTCTTC. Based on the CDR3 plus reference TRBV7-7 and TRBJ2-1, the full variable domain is GAGVSQSPRYKVTKRGQDVTLRCDPISSHATLYWYQQALGQGPEFLTYFNYEAQPDKSGLPSDRFSAERPEGSISTLTIQRTEQRDSAMYRCASSPHEAGLQFFGPGTRLTVL.

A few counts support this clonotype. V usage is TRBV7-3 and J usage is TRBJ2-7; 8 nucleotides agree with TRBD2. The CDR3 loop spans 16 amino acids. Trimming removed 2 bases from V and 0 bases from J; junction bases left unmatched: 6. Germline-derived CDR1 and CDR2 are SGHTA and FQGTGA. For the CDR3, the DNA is TGTGCCAGCAGCTTATCGGGGCTAGCGGGCTCCTACGAGCAGTACTTC. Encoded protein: CASSLSGLAGSYEQYF.

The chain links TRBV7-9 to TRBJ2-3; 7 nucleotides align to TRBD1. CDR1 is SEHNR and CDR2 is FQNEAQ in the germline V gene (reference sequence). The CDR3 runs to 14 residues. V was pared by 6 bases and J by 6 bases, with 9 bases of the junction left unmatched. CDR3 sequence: CASSSQQGEDTQYF. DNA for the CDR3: TGTGCCAGCAGTTCTCAGCAGGGGGAGGATACGCAGTATTTT.

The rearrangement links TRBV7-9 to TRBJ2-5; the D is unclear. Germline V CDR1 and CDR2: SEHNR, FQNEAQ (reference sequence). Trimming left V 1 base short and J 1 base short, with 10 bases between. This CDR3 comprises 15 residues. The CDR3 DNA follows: TGTGCCAGCAGCTTAGTTGGGCCGCCCCAAGAGACCCAGTACTTC. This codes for CASSLVGPPQETQYF.

The CDR3 protein is CASSLLAGGYEQFF. In nucleotides, the CDR3 is TGTGCCAGCAGCTTACTAGCGGGAGGCTATGAGCAGTTCTTC. The chain links TRBV7-9 to TRBJ2-1; 11 nucleotides match TRBD2. The CDR3 length is 14 residues. Per the germline V gene, CDR1 is SEHNR and CDR2 is FQNEAQ (reference sequence). V lost 2 bases and J lost 8; bases outside the gene matches: 2.

Here the CDR3 reads CSVALAGGAGSEQYF. The CDR3 DNA sequence: TGCAGCGTTGCATTGGCGGGGGGCGCTGGGAGCGAGCAGTACTTC. The chain joins TRBV29-1 to TRBJ2-7; 8 nucleotides match TRBD2. CDR3 length: 15 residues. From germline, CDR1 is SQVTM and CDR2 ANQGSEA. Losses at the gene ends were 4 bases for V and 6 bases for J; bases not matched to a gene: 14.

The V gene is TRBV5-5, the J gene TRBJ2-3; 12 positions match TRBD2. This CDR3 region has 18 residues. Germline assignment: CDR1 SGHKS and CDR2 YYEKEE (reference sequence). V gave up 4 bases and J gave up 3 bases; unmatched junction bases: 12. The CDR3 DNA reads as TGTGCCAGCAGCCTCGGGACTAGCGGGCCGCCGAGGACAGATACGCAGTATTTT. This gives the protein CASSLGTSGPPRTDTQYF. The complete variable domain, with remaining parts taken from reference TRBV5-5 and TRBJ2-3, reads DAGVTQSPTHLIKTRGQQVTLRCSPISGHKSVSWYQQVLGQGPQFIFQYYEKEERGRGNFPDRFSARQFPNYSSELNVNALLLGDSALYLCASSLGTSGPPRTDTQYFGPGTRLTVL.

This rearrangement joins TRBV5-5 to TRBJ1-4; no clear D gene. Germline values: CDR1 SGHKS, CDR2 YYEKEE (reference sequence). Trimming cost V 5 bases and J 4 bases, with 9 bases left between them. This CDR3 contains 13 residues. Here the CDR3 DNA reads TGTGCCAGCAGTTCGGGCATTAATGAAAAACTGTTTTTT. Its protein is CASSSGINEKLFF.

The CDR3 reads CASSPGQGLEPQHF. CDR3 sequence (DNA): TGCGCCAGCAGCCCGGGACAGGGCCTAGAGCCCCAGCATTTT. This rearrangement joins TRBV5-1 to TRBJ1-5; 9 nucleotides match TRBD1. V gave up 4 bases and J gave up 8 bases; unmatched junction bases: 7. The germline V gene has CDR1 SGHRS and CDR2 YFSETQ. This CDR3 has 14 amino acids.

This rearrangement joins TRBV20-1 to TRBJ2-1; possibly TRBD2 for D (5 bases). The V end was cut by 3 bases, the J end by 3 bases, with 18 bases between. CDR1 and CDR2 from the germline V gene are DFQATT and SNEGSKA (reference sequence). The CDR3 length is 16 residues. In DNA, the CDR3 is TGCAGTGCTAGCGGTTCAACTAGGAGTGGCTACAATGAGCAGTTCTTC. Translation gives CSASGSTRSGYNEQFF.

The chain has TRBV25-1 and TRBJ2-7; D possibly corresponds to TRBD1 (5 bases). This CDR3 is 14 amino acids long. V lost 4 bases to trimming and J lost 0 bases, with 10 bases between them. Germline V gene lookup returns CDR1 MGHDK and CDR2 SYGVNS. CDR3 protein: CASSVGVTSYEQYF. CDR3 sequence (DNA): TGTGCCAGCAGTGTAGGGGTTACCTCCTACGAGCAGTACTTC.

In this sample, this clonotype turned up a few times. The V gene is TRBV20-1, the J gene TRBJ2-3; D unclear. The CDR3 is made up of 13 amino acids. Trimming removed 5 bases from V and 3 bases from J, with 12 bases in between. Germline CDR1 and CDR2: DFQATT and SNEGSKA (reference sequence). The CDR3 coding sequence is TGCAGTGCTCGCGGCAGGATAACAGATACGCAGTATTTT. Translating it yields CSARGRITDTQYF.

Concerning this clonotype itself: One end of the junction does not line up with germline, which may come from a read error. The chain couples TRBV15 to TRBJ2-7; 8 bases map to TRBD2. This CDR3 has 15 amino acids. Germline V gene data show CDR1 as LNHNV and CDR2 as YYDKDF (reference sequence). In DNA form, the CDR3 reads TGTACCACCAGCACCTCTCAGCGGGGGTCCTACGAGCAGTACTTC. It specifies CTTSTSQRGSYEQYF.

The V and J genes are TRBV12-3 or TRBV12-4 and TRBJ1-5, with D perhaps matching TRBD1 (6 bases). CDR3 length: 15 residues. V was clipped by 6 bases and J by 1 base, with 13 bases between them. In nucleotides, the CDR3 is TGTGCCAGCAGCCCGGACAGACTCAGCAATCAGCCCCAGCATTTT. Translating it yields CASSPDRLSNQPQHF.

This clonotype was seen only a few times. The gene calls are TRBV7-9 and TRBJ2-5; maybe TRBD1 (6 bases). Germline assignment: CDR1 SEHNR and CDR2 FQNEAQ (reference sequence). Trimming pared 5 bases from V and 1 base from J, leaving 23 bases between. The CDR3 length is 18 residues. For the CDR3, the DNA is TGTGCCAGCAGCCCTTTGAATTCAGGGGTTTGGGGCCAAGAGACCCAGTACTTC. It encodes CASSPLNSGVWGQETQYF.

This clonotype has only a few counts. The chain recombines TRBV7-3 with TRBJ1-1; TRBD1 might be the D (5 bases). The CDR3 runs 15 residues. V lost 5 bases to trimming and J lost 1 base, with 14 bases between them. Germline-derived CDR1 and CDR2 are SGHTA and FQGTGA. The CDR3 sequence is CASSPNGQSNTEAFF. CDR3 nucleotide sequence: TGTGCCAGCAGCCCAAACGGACAATCGAACACTGAAGCTTTCTTT. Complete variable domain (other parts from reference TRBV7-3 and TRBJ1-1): GAGVSQTPSNKVTEKGKYVELRCDPISGHTALYWYRQSLGQGPEFLIYFQGTGAADDSGLPNDRFFAVRPEGSVSTLKIQRTERGDSAVYLCASSPNGQSNTEAFFGQGTRLTVV.

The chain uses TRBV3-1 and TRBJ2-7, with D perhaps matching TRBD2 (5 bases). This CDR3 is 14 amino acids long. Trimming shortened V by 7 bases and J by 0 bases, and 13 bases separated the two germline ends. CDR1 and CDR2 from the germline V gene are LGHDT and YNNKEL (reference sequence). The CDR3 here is CASTPPGSSYEQYF. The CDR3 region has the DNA TGTGCCAGCACCCCGCCGGGAAGCTCCTACGAGCAGTACTTC.

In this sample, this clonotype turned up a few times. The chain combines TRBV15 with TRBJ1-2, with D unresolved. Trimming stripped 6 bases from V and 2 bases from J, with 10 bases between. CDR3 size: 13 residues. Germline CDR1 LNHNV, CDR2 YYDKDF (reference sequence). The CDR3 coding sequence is TGTGCCACCAGTAGTCTCCTCAACTATGGCTACACCTTC. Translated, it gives CATSSLLNYGYTF. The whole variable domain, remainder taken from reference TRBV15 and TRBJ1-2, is DAMVIQNPRYQVTQFGKPVTLSCSQTLNHNVMYWYQQKSSQAPKLLFHYYDKDFNNEADTPDNFQSRRPNTSFCFLDIRSPGLGDTAMYLCATSSLLNYGYTFGSGTRLTVV.

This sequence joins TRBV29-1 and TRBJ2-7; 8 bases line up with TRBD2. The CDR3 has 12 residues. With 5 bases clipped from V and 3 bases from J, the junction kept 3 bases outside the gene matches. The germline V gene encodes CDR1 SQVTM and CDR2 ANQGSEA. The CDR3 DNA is TGCAGCGTTAAGCGGGAGAGCTACGAGCAGTACTTC. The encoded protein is CSVKRESYEQYF.

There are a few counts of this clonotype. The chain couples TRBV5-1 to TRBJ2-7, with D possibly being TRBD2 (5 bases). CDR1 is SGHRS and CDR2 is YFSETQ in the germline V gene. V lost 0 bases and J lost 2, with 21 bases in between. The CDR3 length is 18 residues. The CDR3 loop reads CASSLGTVSGSRPYEQYF. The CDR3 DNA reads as TGCGCCAGCAGCTTGGGGACGGTATCTGGGAGTAGGCCCTACGAGCAGTACTTC.